This record concerns one T cell receptor beta chain sequence. The antigen remains undetermined. The protocol was immunoSEQ multiplex PCR, while the TCRdb copy is restricted to in-frame clones and leaves out a portion. The profile shows 1.5 million to 2.5 million clones, about 94% of them singletons. These data belong to a study of shared clonotypes between healthy human individuals. Study results and caveats: Shared across a few donors were around 5% of the naive CD4 clonotypes.

Terminally differentiated effector memory CD45RA+ cells were excluded from the naive CD8 cells, which were CD45RO-negative and positively selected for CCR7. This CDR3 has 15 amino acids. Trimming cost V 6 bases and J 4 bases, with 16 bases left between them. Looked up from germline, CDR1 is MNHGY and CDR2 is SVAAGI. This TCR was recovered from a man between 18 and 35 years old in good health. Material for sequencing was naive CD8+ T cells sorted from blood. The V gene is TRBV6-9, the J gene TRBJ1-3; possible D gene TRBD1, 5 bases. CDR3 sequence: CASSLLQGSGNTIYF. CDR3 DNA: TGTGCCAGCAGCCTCCTCCAGGGATCGGGAAACACCATATATTTT.